The 2 T cell receptor beta chains below all came from one sample that was sequenced in a study of T cells expressing NK-cell markers. TCRdb re-analyzed the 5' RACE reads; it lists each CDR3 protein once, without DNA. The sample has roughly 160,000 distinct CDR3 sequences; the top ten hold approximately 17%. Sequencing was carried out using blood T cells: a sorted CD56 or NKG2C T cell subset, CD4+ or CD8+ T cells, or bulk PBMC T cells (not recorded which). The receptors shown here come from a woman aged 18 to 75 in good health.

The chain carries TRBV5-1 and TRBJ2-2; TCRdb lists TRBD2, though no DNA is available to test this call. This CDR3 has 15 residues. Germline V lookup: CDR1 SGHRS, CDR2 YFSETQ. The CDR3 sequence is CASSSSGRNTGELFF.

CDR3 sequence reads: CASSFGPRGGSHNEQFF. The chain has TRBV27 and TRBJ2-1; TCRdb's D gene call, TRBD2, goes unchecked for lack of DNA. The CDR3 totals 17 residues. Germline V gene data show CDR1 as MNHEY and CDR2 as SMNVEV (reference sequence).